This TCR beta chain was obtained from a study of shared clonotypes between healthy human individuals. Turning to the study itself: The study used three CD4 naive, three CD4 memory, two CD8 naive and one CD8 memory plate per donor. Points from the study as a whole: Naive subsets usually exceeded memory subsets in estimated richness.

Germline loops: CDR1 MNHEY, CDR2 SVGAGI. The V end was cut by 2 bases, the J end by 5 bases, with 9 bases between. This CDR3 spans 14 amino acids. Naive CD8 cells lacked CD45RO and underwent positive selection for CCR7, leaving out terminally differentiated effector memory CD45RA+ cells. Of note for this clone: The antigen remains undetermined.

Libraries were prepared by immunoSEQ multiplex PCR; TCRdb keeps only in-frame clonotypes and omits some of them. The sample contains around 2,000,000 clones, roughly 94% of which appear only once. The specimen was naive CD8+ T cells sorted from blood. V gene TRBV6-5 combines with J gene TRBJ2-2; D is possibly TRBD2 (5 bases). The receptor's source is a man aged 18 to 29 in good health. The CDR3: CASSYGELTGELFF. The CDR3 DNA sequence: TGTGCCAGCAGTTACGGGGAGTTGACCGGGGAGCTGTTTTTT.